These 28 T cell receptor beta chains were all obtained from the same sample, sequenced in a study of blood T cell repertoires in COVID-19 (dated by TCRdb to 2018 to 2020). The library was built by means of the immunoSEQ multiplex PCR assay. Here the immuneACCESS table is served through TCRdb, limited to in-frame sequences with V and J called. Missing clones are a known gap in these copies; in checked studies unresolved V genes cover under half, and the rest lacks a known reason. Recorded for this sample are around 260,000 clones; around nine tenths of them occurred a single time. Around 10% of the sample comes from the top ten. The sequenced material came from peripheral blood. All receptors derive from a man between 35 and 55 years old who had recovered from COVID-19.

The CDR3 here is CASSQDYSYPGEQYF. CDR3 in DNA: TGCGCCAGCAGCCAAGATTATAGTTACCCAGGCGAGCAGTACTTC. V is TRBV4-1 and J is TRBJ2-7; D is unresolved. The germline V gene has CDR1 MGHRA and CDR2 YSYEKL. V was shortened by 0 bases and J by 6 bases, with 15 bases between the two germline ends. The CDR3 is made up of 15 amino acids.

V gene TRBV18 combines with J gene TRBJ2-7, with D tentatively TRBD1 (5 bases). Germline-derived CDR1 and CDR2 are KGHSH and LQKENI. This CDR3 has 13 residues. V was clipped by 4 bases and J by 3 bases, with 10 bases between them. CDR3 in amino acids: CASSRQDSYEQYF. The CDR3 DNA sequence: TGTGCCAGCTCACGGCAAGACAGCTACGAGCAGTACTTC.

The chain employs TRBV6-5 and TRBJ2-1; D is undetermined. V lost 2 bases and J lost 0, with 8 bases in between. Germline V CDR1 and CDR2: MNHEY, SVGAGI. CDR3 length: 15 residues. CDR3 protein: CASSYDMSSYNEQFF. DNA for the CDR3: TGTGCCAGCAGTTACGACATGAGCTCCTACAATGAGCAGTTCTTC.

This clone was detected once. The gene calls are TRBV11-2 and TRBJ2-7; possible D gene TRBD1, 6 bases. This CDR3 region has 14 residues. Germline V gene sequence: CDR1 SGHAT, CDR2 FQNNGV. Trimming removed 3 bases from V and 3 bases from J, with 12 bases in between. The CDR3 sequence: CASSFGDRRYEQYF. The CDR3 DNA sequence: TGTGCCAGCAGCTTTGGTGACAGGCGCTACGAGCAGTACTTC.

The V and J genes are TRBV3-1 (or the pseudogene TRBV3-2) and TRBJ2-3, with 8 positions matching TRBD2. The V gene end was trimmed by 6 bases and the J gene end by 3 bases; junction bases not matched to a gene: 5. The CDR3 sequence is 14 residues long. Germline CDR1 is LGHDT and CDR2 is YNNKEL (reference sequence). Here the CDR3 DNA reads TGTGCCAGCAGTCGGGAGGGCAGGACAGATACGCAGTATTTT. Amino acids: CASSREGRTDTQYF.

The chain employs TRBV9 and TRBJ2-5, with D tentatively TRBD2 (6 bases). The V end lost 0 bases, the J end lost 2 bases, and 14 bases lay between the germline ends. Germline V CDR1 and CDR2: SGDLS, YYNGEE. This CDR3 spans 16 amino acids. As DNA, the CDR3 is TGTGCCAGCAGCGTAGCCGGGGGACGGGGACAAGAGACCCAGTACTTC. Amino acids: CASSVAGGRGQETQYF.

This chain joins TRBV5-4 and TRBJ2-2, with TRBD2 matching over 7 bases. Germline-derived CDR1 and CDR2 are SGHNT and YYREEE (reference sequence). The CDR3 sequence is 13 residues long. The V gene end was trimmed by 4 bases and the J gene end by 5 bases; junction bases not matched to a gene: 2. The CDR3 bases are TGTGCCAGCAGCCCGGGACTAACCGGGGAGCTGTTTTTT. It specifies CASSPGLTGELFF.

The chain employs TRBV7-2 and TRBJ2-7; D uncertain. The CDR3 extends over 13 amino acids. In germline, CDR1 is SGHTA, CDR2 FQGNSA. V lost 5 bases and J lost 3, with 11 bases in between. The CDR3 loop is CASSGAQDYEQYF. CDR3 DNA sequence: TGTGCCAGCAGCGGAGCGCAAGACTACGAGCAGTACTTC.

CDR3 protein: CASPDRGRSYNEQFF. CDR3 sequence (DNA): TGTGCCAGCCCTGACAGGGGGCGGTCCTACAATGAGCAGTTCTTC. V and J are TRBV2 and TRBJ2-1; TRBD1 matches 10 bases. CDR3 length: 15 amino acids. Germline V gene lookup returns CDR1 SNHLY and CDR2 FYNNEI. J lost 1 base, V lost 8 bases, and 5 bases had no gene match.

This clone has only one observation. The chain couples TRBV30 to TRBJ2-7; 9 bases fit TRBD2. J gave up 3 bases and V 2 bases, and 26 bases lay outside the gene matches. The CDR3 covers 21 residues. The germline V gene has CDR1 GTSNPN and CDR2 SVGIG (reference sequence). CDR3 sequence (DNA): TGTGCCTGGAGTCGGGGGAAGTTGGTAGCGGGAGTGACAGGAGAGATCTACGAGCAGTACTTC. Translating gives CAWSRGKLVAGVTGEIYEQYF.

The chain is built from TRBV4-3 and TRBJ2-2; a weak D match, TRBD1 (5 bases). V lost 0 bases to trimming and J lost 8 bases, with 13 bases between them. In germline, CDR1 is LGHNA, CDR2 YSLEER. The CDR3 consists of 15 residues. CDR3 DNA: TGCGCCAGCAGCCAAGATGACAGATCAGGGGGGGAGCTGTTTTTT. As protein: CASSQDDRSGGELFF.

The rearrangement uses TRBV11-2 and TRBJ2-7, with a weak D call TRBD1 (5 bases). V was pared by 0 bases and J by 0 bases, with 18 bases between. This CDR3 spans 18 amino acids. Germline V gene lookup returns CDR1 SGHAT and CDR2 FQNNGV. CDR3 region: CASSLERFWHRSSYEQYF. Written as DNA, the CDR3 is TGTGCCAGCAGCTTAGAGCGGTTTTGGCACAGGAGCTCCTACGAGCAGTACTTC.

This rearrangement joins TRBV23-1 to TRBJ1-3; the D is unclear. TRBV23-1 belongs to the ORF category, with a function that is uncertain. The CDR3 contains 16 residues. V lost 7 bases and J lost 1, with 17 bases in between. CDR3: CASKYLECLSGNTIYF. CDR3 in DNA: TGCGCCAGCAAGTACCTGGAGTGCCTATCTGGAAACACCATATATTTT.

This clone is a singleton in its sample. A single base separates this from a much larger clone, so it may be a read error. This chain links TRBV2 with TRBJ1-3; 7 bases match TRBD1. The CDR3 totals 15 residues. Germline lookup yields CDR1 SNHLY and CDR2 FYNNEI. Trimming at V came to 5 bases and at J to 4 bases, leaving 8 bases not matched to a gene. The CDR3 sequence: CASSKGQTRGNTIYF. Here the CDR3 DNA reads TGTGCCAGCAGTAAGGGACAGACAAGAGGAAACACCATATATTTT. The full variable domain, completed using reference TRBV2 and TRBJ1-3, is EPEVTQTPSHQVTQMGQEVILRCVPISNHLYFYWYRQILGQKVEFLVSFYNNEISEKSEIFDDQFSVERPDGSNFTLKIRSTKLEDSAMYFCASSKGQTRGNTIYFGEGSWLTVV.

The chain uses TRBV27 and TRBJ1-5, with 9 bases fitting TRBD1. Germline V lookup: CDR1 MNHEY, CDR2 SMNVEV (reference sequence). The trim removed 7 bases at V and 6 bases at J, leaving 7 bases unmatched. CDR3 length: 14 amino acids. The DNA of the CDR3 is TGTGCCAGCACCGCTGGGACAGGGAGTCAGCCCCAGCATTTT. Translation gives CASTAGTGSQPQHF.

V and J are TRBV12-5 and TRBJ2-5; 7 nucleotides line up with TRBD1. Trimming cost V 4 bases and J 3 bases; bases outside gene matches: 5. Looked up from germline, CDR1 is LGHNT and CDR2 is FRNRAP. The CDR3 has 14 residues. The CDR3 spells CASGYKQGKETQYF. DNA for the CDR3: TGTGCTAGTGGTTACAAACAGGGGAAAGAGACCCAGTACTTC.

This chain links TRBV14 with TRBJ2-3; 8 nucleotides align to TRBD2. CDR1 is SGHDN, CDR2 FVKESK, per germline. This CDR3 spans 17 amino acids. With 3 bases clipped from V and 6 bases from J, the junction kept 14 bases outside the gene matches. DNA for the CDR3: TGTGCCAGCAGCCAGTATGTGGCGGGAGGATCTCCGGATACGCAGTATTTT. It codes for CASSQYVAGGSPDTQYF.

The CDR3, as DNA: TGTGCCAGCAGTTTGGTTTCGGGGTCCTACGAGCAGTACTTC. It yields the protein CASSLVSGSYEQYF. The chain is built from TRBV27 and TRBJ2-7; maybe TRBD2 (5 bases). CDR1 is MNHEY and CDR2 is SMNVEV in the germline V gene (reference sequence). V was shortened by 3 bases and J by 1 base, with 10 bases between the two germline ends. This CDR3 comprises 14 residues.

A single count supports this clone. The sample carries other DNA sequences with the same CDR3. The chain carries TRBV5-1 and TRBJ2-7, with 9 bases aligning to TRBD1. The trim removed 0 bases at V and 7 bases at J, leaving 5 bases unmatched. In germline, CDR1 is SGHRS, CDR2 YFSETQ. The CDR3 contains 14 residues. The CDR3 DNA reads as TGCGCCAGCAGCTTGGAACAGGGGGCAGGGGAGCAGTACTTC. Translated: CASSLEQGAGEQYF.

There are a few counts of this clone. The chain carries TRBV20-1 and TRBJ2-7; the D gene is possibly TRBD1 (6 bases). The CDR3 length is 14 residues. Trimming removed 3 bases at V and 1 base at J, with 13 bases between. Germline-derived CDR1 and CDR2 are DFQATT and SNEGSKA (reference sequence). CDR3 protein: CSASSTGLSYEQYF. CDR3 nucleotides: TGCAGTGCTAGTTCCACAGGGCTATCCTACGAGCAGTACTTC.

There are a few counts of this clone. The chain is built from TRBV28 and TRBJ2-7; D uncertain. The CDR3 has 18 residues. The V and J ends lost 3 bases and 4 bases respectively, with 25 bases between them. The germline V gene has CDR1 MDHEN and CDR2 SYDVKM. The CDR3 region is CASSFSPGFGSLEYEQYF. CDR3 bases: TGTGCCAGCAGTTTCAGCCCCGGGTTCGGATCCCTAGAGTACGAGCAGTACTTC.

This clone appeared once. Written as DNA, the CDR3 is TGCGCCAGCAGCCAAGCGACAGGGGAGTACCTCCACACTGACTATGGCTACACCTTC. It specifies CASSQATGEYLHTDYGYTF. The V call is TRBV4-3, the J call TRBJ1-2; 8 nucleotides match TRBD1. V was pared by 1 base and J by 3 bases, with 16 bases of the junction left unmatched. Per germline, CDR1 LGHNA and CDR2 YSLEER. CDR3 length: 19 amino acids.

The rearrangement uses TRBV12-2 and TRBJ2-1; the D segment call TRBD2 is taken from the table without a DNA check. TRBV12-2 is a pseudogene segment. The CDR3 has 16 amino acids. The CDR3 DNA sequence: TGTGCAAGTCGCTCCAAGGCTAGCGGATCCTACAATGAGCAGTTCTTC. It is translated as CASRSKASGSYNEQFF.

The chain employs TRBV6-1 and TRBJ2-3, with 8 bases aligning to TRBD1. V gave up 4 bases and J gave up 0 bases; unmatched junction bases: 6. The CDR3 totals 16 residues. Germline V CDR1 and CDR2: MNHNS, SASEGT. Here the CDR3 reads CASSARQGFSTDTQYF. The DNA for the CDR3 is TGTGCCAGCAGTGCCCGACAGGGGTTTAGCACAGATACGCAGTATTTT.

J is TRBJ1-1 and V is TRBV7-2; maybe TRBD1 (5 bases). Trimming shortened V by 4 bases and J by 6 bases, and 18 bases separated the two germline ends. The CDR3 length is 15 residues. Germline V CDR1 and CDR2: SGHTA, FQGNSA. The CDR3 nucleotides are TGTGCCAGCAGCTATCGGACGGGCGGAGGGGCTGAAGCTTTCTTT. This sequence encodes CASSYRTGGGAEAFF.

This clone has just one count. Written as DNA, the CDR3 is TGCGCCAGCAGCCAAGATTTCGCAGAAACCGGGGAGCTGTTTTTT. Translation gives CASSQDFAETGELFF. The V and J genes are TRBV4-1 and TRBJ2-2; D is unresolved. CDR3 length: 15 residues. Trimming stripped 0 bases from V and 5 bases from J, with 10 bases between. Germline V gene lookup returns CDR1 MGHRA and CDR2 YSYEKL.

The CDR3 sequence: CASSGVRNYEQYF. Written as DNA, the CDR3 is TGTGCCAGCAGTGGAGTACGCAACTACGAGCAGTACTTC. The chain joins TRBV2 to TRBJ2-7; D not certain. Trimming cost V 4 bases and J 3 bases, with 10 bases left between them. Germline V lookup: CDR1 SNHLY, CDR2 FYNNEI. This CDR3 spans 13 amino acids.

The chain has TRBV28 and TRBJ1-1; no clear D gene. From germline, CDR1 is MDHEN and CDR2 SYDVKM. Trimming removed 3 bases from V and 7 bases from J, with 6 bases in between. The CDR3 length is 11 residues. The CDR3 sequence is CASSFYDEAFF. In DNA form, the CDR3 reads TGTGCCAGCAGTTTCTATGATGAAGCTTTCTTT.